The entry below describes one T cell receptor beta chain. These data belong to a study of blood T cell repertoires in COVID-19. Study-level background: Sites across the United States, Italy and Spain contributed samples from acute and convalescent COVID-19. Sources were T cells, B-cell-depleted T cells, or PBMCs; the material itself was cDNA or gDNA.

As handled by the study authors: Estimation of nucleated cell counts relied on the amplification of reference gene primers. The protocol was immunoSEQ multiplex PCR, while the TCRdb copy is restricted to in-frame clones and leaves out a portion. That table gives V, J and clone size, and the DNA gave D and trimming. The table lists more than 60,000 clones, roughly four fifths of them singletons. V lost 7 bases, J lost 9 bases, and 7 bases stayed unmatched. Looked up from germline, CDR1 is SGHTA and CDR2 is FQGTGA. The CDR3 is made up of 15 amino acids. This receptor was taken from a man between 60 and 75 years old with acute or convalescent COVID-19. Sequences were obtained from peripheral blood. The rearrangement uses TRBV7-3 and TRBJ1-6, with 12 nucleotides matching TRBD1. CDR3 protein: CASTLGQGASSPLHF. CDR3 coding DNA: TGTGCCAGCACTCTGGGACAGGGGGCGAGTTCACCCCTCCACTTT.